This is a list of T cell receptor beta chains from one sample in a study of T-cell memory formation after mild COVID-19. MiXCR, run by TCRdb on the 5' RACE reads, gives a single entry per CDR3 protein. This sample has about 140,000 distinct CDR3 sequences, with under 25% found just once. Material for sequencing was PBMCs or a T cell subset sorted from them (not recorded which). These receptors all stem from an adult woman who had mild COVID-19 (a few samples of this study predate the infection). Cell type and time point are not known. The CDR3 runs from the conserved cysteine through the conserved F or W. D genes are given only for firm matches. Size tells how often a clone was seen (once, few, many) or the class of an expanded clone, and some rows leave it out.

j_gene: TRBJ2-5; d_gene: TRBD2; abundance: .; v_gene: TRBV6-1; CDR3aa: CASSNRGGRETQYF; CDR3nt: TGTGCCAGCAGCAATCGGGGGGGCAGGGAGACCCAGTACTTC
j_gene: TRBJ2-1; d_gene: TRBD1; abundance: few; v_gene: TRBV5-1; CDR3aa: CASRPGTGRFHEQFF; CDR3nt: TGCGCCAGCAGACCCGGGACAGGGAGGTTTCATGAGCAGTTCTTC
j_gene: TRBJ2-2; d_gene: .; abundance: .; v_gene: TRBV5-1; CDR3aa: CASVTGDTGELFF; CDR3nt: TGCGCCAGCGTGACGGGGGACACCGGGGAGCTGTTTTTT
j_gene: TRBJ1-1; d_gene: .; abundance: many; v_gene: TRBV19; CDR3aa: CASSIGVGNTEAFF; CDR3nt: TGTGCCAGTAGTATAGGTGTCGGGAACACTGAAGCTTTCTTT
j_gene: TRBJ2-3; d_gene: .; abundance: .; v_gene: TRBV6-4; CDR3aa: CASSDSSGGRSTDTQYF; CDR3nt: TGTGCCAGCAGTGACTCGAGTGGTGGGAGAAGCACAGATACGCAGTATTTT
j_gene: TRBJ2-1; d_gene: .; abundance: .; v_gene: TRBV30; CDR3aa: CAWDRGYNEQFF; CDR3nt: TGTGCCTGGGACCGGGGATACAATGAGCAGTTCTTC
j_gene: TRBJ2-7; d_gene: TRBD1; abundance: many; v_gene: TRBV10-3; CDR3aa: CATRGTGEGEQYF; CDR3nt: TGTGCCACCAGGGGGACAGGGGAGGGTGAGCAGTACTTC
j_gene: TRBJ2-1; d_gene: TRBD2; abundance: few; v_gene: TRBV7-3; CDR3aa: CASSPGTSNNEQFF; CDR3nt: TGTGCCAGCAGTCCCGGGACTAGCAACAATGAGCAGTTCTTC
j_gene: TRBJ2-1; d_gene: TRBD2; abundance: few; v_gene: TRBV20-1; CDR3aa: CSARQGVSSGGYNEQFF; CDR3nt: TGCAGTGCGAGGCAGGGCGTCTCTAGCGGGGGATACAATGAGCAGTTCTTC
j_gene: TRBJ2-2; d_gene: .; abundance: few; v_gene: TRBV29-1; CDR3aa: CSVERRSTGRAGELFF; CDR3nt: TGCAGCGTTGAAAGAAGATCCACAGGGCGAGCCGGGGAGCTGTTTTTT
j_gene: TRBJ1-5; d_gene: .; abundance: .; v_gene: TRBV2; CDR3aa: CASSGGQPQHF; CDR3nt: TGTGCCAGCAGTGGCGGTCAGCCCCAGCATTTT
j_gene: TRBJ2-1; d_gene: .; abundance: .; v_gene: TRBV29-1; CDR3aa: CSVEDHPQQFF; CDR3nt: TGCAGCGTTGAAGATCACCCCCAGCAGTTCTTC
j_gene: TRBJ1-5; d_gene: .; abundance: .; v_gene: TRBV6-6; CDR3aa: CACTGRINQPQHF; CDR3nt: TGTGCCTGCACGGGGCGGATCAATCAGCCCCAGCATTTT
j_gene: TRBJ1-1; d_gene: .; abundance: .; v_gene: TRBV4-1; CDR3aa: CASSQVGLEAFF; CDR3nt: TGCGCCAGCAGCCAAGTAGGGCTTGAAGCTTTCTTT
j_gene: TRBJ2-1; d_gene: TRBD2; abundance: many; v_gene: TRBV9; CDR3aa: CASSVALLASYNEQFF; CDR3nt: TGTGCCAGCAGCGTAGCTTTACTAGCGAGCTACAATGAGCAGTTCTTC
j_gene: TRBJ2-4; d_gene: TRBD1; abundance: .; v_gene: TRBV12-3/TRBV12-4; CDR3aa: CASSDREGQYF; CDR3nt: TGTGCCAGCAGTGACAGGGAAGGGCAGTACTTC
j_gene: TRBJ1-2; d_gene: .; abundance: few; v_gene: TRBV5-1; CDR3aa: CASSSPQRTDGYTF; CDR3nt: TGCGCCAGCAGCTCACCGCAAAGGACAGATGGCTACACCTTC
j_gene: TRBJ2-1; d_gene: TRBD2; abundance: few; v_gene: TRBV9; CDR3aa: CASSVRGTSGLKRDEQFF; CDR3nt: TGTGCCAGCAGCGTAAGAGGGACTAGCGGGCTTAAGAGAGATGAGCAGTTCTTC
j_gene: TRBJ1-1; d_gene: TRBD1; abundance: .; v_gene: TRBV7-7; CDR3aa: CASSYMGQGNTEAFF; CDR3nt: TGTGCTAGCAGCTACATGGGACAGGGGAACACTGAAGCTTTCTTT
j_gene: TRBJ1-5; d_gene: .; abundance: few; v_gene: TRBV6-2/TRBV6-3; CDR3aa: CASRVFGGRASNQPQHF; CDR3nt: TGTGCCAGCCGGGTTTTTGGGGGTAGGGCCAGCAATCAGCCCCAGCATTTT
j_gene: TRBJ1-4; d_gene: .; abundance: .; v_gene: TRBV5-1; CDR3aa: CASSLDPDSATNEKLFF; CDR3nt: TGCGCCAGCAGCTTGGACCCAGACAGTGCAACTAATGAAAAACTGTTTTTT
j_gene: TRBJ2-5; d_gene: TRBD2; abundance: .; v_gene: TRBV7-9; CDR3aa: CASSSPTSGGKETQYF; CDR3nt: TGTGCCAGCAGCTCACCGACTAGCGGGGGGAAAGAGACCCAGTACTTC
j_gene: TRBJ2-3; d_gene: .; abundance: few; v_gene: TRBV5-1; CDR3aa: CASSVRDPGLGTQYF; CDR3nt: TGCGCCAGCAGCGTTCGGGACCCCGGTTTGGGTACGCAGTATTTT
j_gene: TRBJ2-5; d_gene: TRBD2; abundance: few; v_gene: TRBV20-1; CDR3aa: CSARPLGRLAAPETQYF; CDR3nt: TGCAGTGCTAGACCTCTAGGGCGGCTAGCGGCCCCAGAGACCCAGTACTTC
j_gene: TRBJ2-7; d_gene: TRBD1; abundance: .; v_gene: TRBV6-5; CDR3aa: CASSYEGQGNCEQYF; CDR3nt: TGTGCCAGCAGTTACGAGGGACAGGGGAACTGCGAGCAGTACTTC
j_gene: TRBJ2-7; d_gene: TRBD1; abundance: .; v_gene: TRBV2; CDR3aa: CASSGTTGGDEQYF; CDR3nt: TGTGCCAGCAGTGGGACCACAGGGGGCGATGAGCAGTACTTC
j_gene: TRBJ2-7; d_gene: .; abundance: few; v_gene: TRBV3-1; CDR3aa: CASSPTRGAYEQYF; CDR3nt: TGTGCCAGCAGCCCTACTAGGGGGGCCTACGAGCAGTACTTC
j_gene: TRBJ2-3; d_gene: TRBD1; abundance: .; v_gene: TRBV7-8; CDR3aa: CASSFRDRGLDTQYF; CDR3nt: TGTGCCAGCAGCTTCCGGGACAGGGGGTTAGATACGCAGTATTTT
j_gene: TRBJ2-7; d_gene: .; abundance: few; v_gene: TRBV29-1; CDR3aa: CSVRGLAGEQYF; CDR3nt: TGCAGCGTCCGGGGACTGGCGGGGGAGCAGTACTTC
j_gene: TRBJ2-7; d_gene: .; abundance: .; v_gene: TRBV10-2; CDR3aa: CASSESYDLSYYEQYF; CDR3nt: TGCGCCAGCAGTGAGTCTTACGACCTAAGCTACTACGAGCAGTACTTC
j_gene: TRBJ1-5; d_gene: TRBD1; abundance: few; v_gene: TRBV4-1; CDR3aa: CASSHLDRINQPQHF; CDR3nt: TGCGCCAGCAGCCACCTGGACAGGATTAATCAGCCCCAGCATTTT
j_gene: TRBJ2-3; d_gene: .; abundance: .; v_gene: TRBV20-1; CDR3aa: CSATKDTQYF; CDR3nt: TGCAGTGCCACTAAAGATACGCAGTATTTT
j_gene: TRBJ2-7; d_gene: TRBD1; abundance: many; v_gene: TRBV19; CDR3aa: CASSTGGGYEQYF; CDR3nt: TGTGCCAGCAGTACAGGGGGCGGCTACGAGCAGTACTTC
j_gene: TRBJ2-5; d_gene: .; abundance: .; v_gene: TRBV14; CDR3aa: CASSQTQYF; CDR3nt: TGTGCCAGCAGCCAGACCCAGTACTTC
j_gene: TRBJ1-4; d_gene: .; abundance: few; v_gene: TRBV18; CDR3aa: CASSPTNGQILTTNEKLFF; CDR3nt: TGTGCCAGCTCACCTACTAATGGACAGATTTTAACAACTAATGAAAAACTGTTTTTT
j_gene: TRBJ2-5; d_gene: TRBD2; abundance: few; v_gene: TRBV5-6; CDR3aa: CASSPGLAGHRGETQYF; CDR3nt: TGTGCCAGCAGTCCCGGACTAGCGGGCCATCGCGGGGAGACCCAGTACTTC
j_gene: TRBJ2-3; d_gene: TRBD2; abundance: .; v_gene: TRBV5-1; CDR3aa: CASSPETSGGPTDTQYF; CDR3nt: TGCGCCAGCAGCCCGGAGACTAGCGGGGGACCCACAGATACGCAGTATTTT
j_gene: TRBJ2-5; d_gene: TRBD2; abundance: few; v_gene: TRBV20-1; CDR3aa: CSAPRLAGVHETQYF; CDR3nt: TGCAGTGCTCCCCGACTAGCGGGAGTGCACGAGACCCAGTACTTC
j_gene: TRBJ2-2; d_gene: .; abundance: medium-sized; v_gene: TRBV3-1; CDR3aa: CASSPYTGELFF; CDR3nt: TGTGCCAGCAGCCCCTACACCGGGGAGCTGTTTTTT
j_gene: TRBJ1-5; d_gene: .; abundance: few; v_gene: TRBV7-8; CDR3aa: CASSLSETKFGFGQPQHF; CDR3nt: TGTGCCAGCAGCTTATCCGAGACTAAATTCGGGTTTGGTCAGCCCCAGCATTTT
j_gene: TRBJ1-1; d_gene: .; abundance: few; v_gene: TRBV20-1; CDR3aa: CSAISGRRAFF; CDR3nt: TGCAGTGCTATTTCGGGACGGCGAGCTTTCTTT
j_gene: TRBJ2-1; d_gene: .; abundance: few; v_gene: TRBV2; CDR3aa: CASSEHNEQFF; CDR3nt: TGTGCCAGCAGTGAACACAATGAGCAGTTCTTC
j_gene: TRBJ2-2; d_gene: .; abundance: few; v_gene: TRBV5-1; CDR3aa: CASSLAPQGSGELFF; CDR3nt: TGCGCCAGCAGCTTAGCCCCCCAGGGATCCGGGGAGCTGTTTTTT
j_gene: TRBJ2-3; d_gene: .; abundance: .; v_gene: TRBV11-2; CDR3aa: CASSLGAAGTQYF; CDR3nt: TGTGCCAGCAGCTTAGGGGCTGCGGGTACGCAGTATTTT
j_gene: TRBJ2-1; d_gene: .; abundance: .; v_gene: TRBV20-1; CDR3aa: CSARYSFGSSYNEQFF; CDR3nt: TGCAGTGCTAGATACTCATTCGGGAGCTCCTACAATGAGCAGTTCTTC
j_gene: TRBJ1-1; d_gene: .; abundance: few; v_gene: TRBV6-6; CDR3aa: CATAASTEAFF; CDR3nt: TGTGCCACTGCCGCCAGTACTGAAGCTTTCTTT
j_gene: TRBJ2-2; d_gene: .; abundance: .; v_gene: TRBV5-1; CDR3aa: CASSQRTSRSGELFF; CDR3nt: TGCGCCAGCAGCCAAAGGACATCTAGGAGCGGGGAGCTGTTTTTT
j_gene: TRBJ2-7; d_gene: TRBD1; abundance: .; v_gene: TRBV30; CDR3aa: CAIDRVISYEQYF; CDR3nt: TGTGCCATCGACAGGGTCATCTCCTACGAGCAGTACTTC
j_gene: TRBJ2-3; d_gene: .; abundance: .; v_gene: TRBV18; CDR3aa: CASSPPGSDTQYF; CDR3nt: TGTGCCAGCTCACCACCGGGGTCAGATACGCAGTATTTT
j_gene: TRBJ1-2; d_gene: .; abundance: few; v_gene: TRBV5-1; CDR3aa: CASSLEGGVDGYTF; CDR3nt: TGCGCCAGCAGCTTGGAGGGAGGGGTAGACGGCTACACCTTC
j_gene: TRBJ2-7; d_gene: .; abundance: .; v_gene: TRBV5-6; CDR3aa: CASSLFGTESYEQYF; CDR3nt: TGTGCCAGCAGCTTGTTCGGGACGGAGTCCTACGAGCAGTACTTC
j_gene: TRBJ1-2; d_gene: .; abundance: few; v_gene: TRBV7-2; CDR3aa: CASSQGPERGYTF; CDR3nt: TGTGCCAGCAGCCAAGGACCGGAGAGGGGCTACACCTTC
j_gene: TRBJ2-5; d_gene: .; abundance: .; v_gene: TRBV19; CDR3aa: CASSLPGWTQYF; CDR3nt: TGTGCCAGTTCCCTTCCCGGGTGGACCCAGTACTTC